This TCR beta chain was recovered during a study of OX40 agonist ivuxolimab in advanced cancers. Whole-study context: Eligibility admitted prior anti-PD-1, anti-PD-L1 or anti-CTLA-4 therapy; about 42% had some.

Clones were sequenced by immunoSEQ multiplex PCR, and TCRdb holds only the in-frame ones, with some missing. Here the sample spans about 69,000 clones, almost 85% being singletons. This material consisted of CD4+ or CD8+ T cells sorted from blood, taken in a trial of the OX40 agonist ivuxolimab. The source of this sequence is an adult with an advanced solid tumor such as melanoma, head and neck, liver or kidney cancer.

The CDR3 loop reads CAISEGRTFYEQYF. The CDR3 bases are TGTGCCATCAGTGAGGGCCGGACCTTCTACGAGCAGTACTTC. This chain joins TRBV10-3 and TRBJ2-7, with D hard to call. V was pared by 2 bases and J by 3 bases, with 11 bases between. There are 14 residues in the CDR3. Germline loops: CDR1 ENHRY, CDR2 SYGVKD.